The clone carrying this T cell receptor beta chain appeared a single time. Its antigen is not identified. V was shortened by 5 bases and J by 1 base, with 2 bases between the two germline ends. This CDR3 is built from 11 residues. Per the germline V gene, CDR1 is MNHNS and CDR2 is SASEGT. Some clones are missing from TCRdb's copy, which holds only in-frame ones; the method was immunoSEQ multiplex PCR. This repertoire shows some 500,000 clones, 90% to 96% found once; its top ten account for about 0.064%. The data are from a study of shared clonotypes between healthy human individuals. Study-wide results and limits: Generation probabilities were higher for clonotypes shared across all four sorted-subset donors than for unshared ones. Rarefaction revealed incomplete sorted-subset sequencing despite large depth.

Input material: naive CD4+ T cells sorted from blood. Indicated subset: CD45RA+ positively selected. The source of this sequence is a young woman in good health. This rearrangement joins TRBV6-1 to TRBJ2-5; the D is unclear. This CDR3 is CASSSQETQYF. CDR3 sequence (DNA): TGTGCCAGCAGTTCCCAAGAGACCCAGTACTTC.